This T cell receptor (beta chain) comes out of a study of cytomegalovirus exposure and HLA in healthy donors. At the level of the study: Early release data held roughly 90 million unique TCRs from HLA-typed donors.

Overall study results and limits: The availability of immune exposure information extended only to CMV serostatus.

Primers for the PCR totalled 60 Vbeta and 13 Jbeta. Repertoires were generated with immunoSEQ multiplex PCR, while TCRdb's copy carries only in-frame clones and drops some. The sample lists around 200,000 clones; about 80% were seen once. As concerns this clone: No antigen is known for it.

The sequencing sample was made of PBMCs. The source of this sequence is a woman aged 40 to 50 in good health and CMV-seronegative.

This CDR3 reads CATKTGGYEQYF. As DNA, the CDR3 is TGTGCCACCAAGACAGGGGGCTACGAGCAGTACTTC. The chain recombines TRBV19 with TRBJ2-7; 9 nucleotides agree with TRBD1. CDR3 size: 12 residues. Germline CDR1 and CDR2: LNHDA and SQIVND (reference sequence). Germline trimming cut 10 bases from V and 3 bases from J; bases unmatched to any gene: 4.